A single sample gave rise to the 26 T cell receptor beta chains below, sequenced in a study of shared clonotypes between healthy human individuals. Sequenced by immunoSEQ multiplex PCR; TCRdb stores in-frame clones only, minus some. The sample shows around 1,900,000 clones, 93% of them seen only once. Terminally differentiated effector memory CD45RA+ cells were left out of the naive CD8 fraction, which was CD45RO-negative and positively selected for CCR7. The sequencing sample was made of naive CD8+ T cells from PBMCs. The receptors originated from a man between 18 and 35 years old in good health. Some clones in this sample may be carry-over from other donors' samples.

The V and J genes are TRBV5-1 and TRBJ2-3; possible D gene TRBD2, 6 bases. The germline gives CDR1 SGHRS, CDR2 YFSETQ. This CDR3 contains 17 residues. V gave up 1 base and J gave up 2 bases, with 17 bases separating them. This chain's CDR3 is CASSLLVGLHNTDTQYF. DNA for the CDR3: TGCGCCAGCAGCTTGTTGGTGGGACTCCACAACACAGATACGCAGTATTTT.

The V call is TRBV19, the J call TRBJ1-2, with a tentative D call TRBD1 (6 bases). Germline assignment: CDR1 LNHDA and CDR2 SQIVND (reference sequence). This CDR3 comprises 11 residues. The ends were cut back, 8 bases at V and 8 bases at J, with 12 bases in the middle. CDR3 sequence (DNA): TGTGCCAGTGGGGGCCCCGACGGCTACACCTTC. It codes for CASGGPDGYTF.

The CDR3 region is CASSPDRGYEQFF. The CDR3 region has the DNA TGTGCCAGCAGTCCGGACAGGGGCTATGAGCAGTTCTTC. The chain joins TRBV27 to TRBJ2-1; TRBD1 matches at 9 bases. This CDR3 comprises 13 residues. CDR1 MNHEY and CDR2 SMNVEV come from the germline V gene (reference sequence). The ends lost 5 bases at V and 8 bases at J; junction bases unmatched: 4.

V is TRBV27 and J is TRBJ1-2; perhaps TRBD1 as D (5 bases). Germline CDR1 and CDR2: MNHEY and SMNVEV (reference sequence). Between the trimmed V and J ends, which lost 6 bases and 5 bases, there was a span of 10 bases. The CDR3 contains 12 residues. CDR3 nucleotide sequence: TGTGCCAGCAGCGGGGGGGTATATGGCTACACCTTC. It specifies CASSGGVYGYTF.

The chain combines TRBV19 with TRBJ2-1; 13 bases match TRBD2. Germline V gene sequence: CDR1 LNHDA, CDR2 SQIVND (reference sequence). The CDR3 spans 18 residues. The J segment lost 8 bases and the V segment lost 4 bases, leaving 14 bases of the junction unmatched. The CDR3 is CASSTTRTSGRVEDEQFF. The CDR3 DNA reads TGTGCCAGTAGTACTACAAGGACTAGCGGGAGAGTTGAAGATGAGCAGTTCTTC. Variable domain in full (rest from reference TRBV19 and TRBJ2-1): DGGITQSPKYLFRKEGQNVTLSCEQNLNHDAMYWYRQDPGQGLRLIYYSQIVNDFQKGDIAEGYSVSREKKESFPLTVTSAQKNPTAFYLCASSTTRTSGRVEDEQFFGPGTRLTVL.

The chain has TRBV25-1 and TRBJ1-2; no clear D gene. CDR3 size: 14 residues. Trimming removed 4 bases at V and 3 bases at J, with 12 bases between. Germline V lookup: CDR1 MGHDK, CDR2 SYGVNS. As DNA, the CDR3 is TGTGCCAGCAGTGCCCCGGGGAAATACTATGGCTACACCTTC. As protein: CASSAPGKYYGYTF.

In the case of this clone: The same CDR3 arises from other DNA sequences in this sample as well. This chain joins TRBV29-1 and TRBJ2-2; 9 bases agree with TRBD1. Germline lookup yields CDR1 SQVTM and CDR2 ANQGSEA. J gave up 3 bases and V 6 bases, and 2 bases lay outside the gene matches. The CDR3 covers 13 residues. The CDR3 reads CSVWDRDTGELFF. CDR3 DNA: TGCAGCGTCTGGGACAGGGACACCGGGGAGCTGTTTTTT.

The CDR3 protein is CASSAGTGGPLNYGYTF. The DNA for the CDR3 is TGTGCCAGCAGCGCGGGGACAGGGGGGCCCTTGAACTATGGCTACACCTTC. The rearrangement links TRBV25-1 to TRBJ1-2; TRBD1 aligns across 11 bases. The germline gives CDR1 MGHDK, CDR2 SYGVNS. Losses at the gene ends were 6 bases for V and 2 bases for J; bases not matched to a gene: 11. This CDR3 comprises 17 residues.

The CDR3 region has the DNA TGTGCCAGCAGCTTATTAGTGGCAGGGAACTATGGCTACACCTTC. It specifies CASSLLVAGNYGYTF. The chain carries TRBV11-2 and TRBJ1-2; a possible D gene is TRBD1 (5 bases). From germline, CDR1 is SGHAT and CDR2 FQNNGV. There are 15 residues in the CDR3. The V gene lost 2 bases and the J gene lost 2 bases, with 12 bases spanning the gap.

CDR3 sequence: CASSLLSGGRTNEQFF. The CDR3, as DNA: TGTGCCAGCAGTTTACTATCAGGGGGCCGCACGAATGAGCAGTTCTTC. V usage is TRBV28 and J usage is TRBJ2-1; 8 bases map to TRBD1. Germline CDR1 reads MDHEN; CDR2 reads SYDVKM. The V gene end was trimmed by 2 bases and the J gene end by 7 bases; junction bases not matched to a gene: 10. This CDR3 is 16 amino acids long.

This chain links TRBV6-5 with TRBJ1-4; TRBD1 is a possible D gene (5 bases). V was pared by 7 bases and J by 6 bases, with 12 bases between. Per the germline V gene, CDR1 is MNHEY and CDR2 is SVGAGI. The CDR3 is made up of 13 amino acids. In DNA, the CDR3 is TGTGCCAGCACCCCCTCGGGGGATGAAAAACTGTTTTTT. Amino acids: CASTPSGDEKLFF.

This clone was detected once. This chain uses TRBV30 with TRBJ2-2; D is ambiguous. Germline V CDR1 and CDR2: GTSNPN, SVGIG (reference sequence). The CDR3 is 15 amino acids. V gave up 2 bases and J gave up 2 bases, with 12 bases separating them. The CDR3 spells CAWSFKQTNTGELFF. CDR3 sequence (DNA): TGTGCCTGGAGTTTTAAACAGACTAACACCGGGGAGCTGTTTTTT.

The gene calls are TRBV7-2 and TRBJ2-4; TRBD1 matches 8 bases. V shed 4 bases, J shed 6 bases, and the junction held 2 bases outside the gene matches. The CDR3 totals 13 residues. Germline assignment: CDR1 SGHTA and CDR2 FQGNSA. In DNA form, the CDR3 reads TGTGCCAGCAGCTCCAGGGGGCCAAACATTCAGTACTTC. Its translation: CASSSRGPNIQYF.

The chain employs TRBV7-3 and TRBJ2-2; the D gene is possibly TRBD2 (6 bases). The germline V gene encodes CDR1 SGHTA and CDR2 FQGTGA. This CDR3 is built from 17 residues. The ends were cut back, 2 bases at V and 4 bases at J, with 17 bases in the middle. CDR3 nucleotide sequence: TGTGCCAGCAGCTTAGGGGTTGGAGGGTCGGTCACCGGGGAGCTGTTTTTT. Residues: CASSLGVGGSVTGELFF.

This sequence joins TRBV11-2 and TRBJ1-4; the D is unclear. Trimming pared 1 base from V and 5 bases from J, leaving 11 bases between. The CDR3 contains 15 residues. Germline loops: CDR1 SGHAT, CDR2 FQNNGV. CDR3 DNA sequence: TGTGCCAGCAGCTTAGTTTGGGCGGTAAATGAAAAACTGTTTTTT. Its protein product is CASSLVWAVNEKLFF.

The chain employs TRBV7-6 and TRBJ1-4; no reliable D call. CDR3 size: 14 residues. The V gene's germline CDR1 is SGHVS and CDR2 FNYEAQ. The V gene lost 5 bases and the J gene lost 4 bases, with 11 bases spanning the gap. The CDR3 is CASSPSGRNEKLFF. As DNA, the CDR3 is TGTGCCAGCAGCCCCTCGGGCCGTAATGAAAAACTGTTTTTT. The variable domain in full, completed from reference TRBV7-6 and TRBJ1-4, reads GAGVSQSPRYKVTKRGQDVALRCDPISGHVSLYWYRQALGQGPEFLTYFNYEAQQDKSGLPNDRFSAERPEGSISTLTIQRTEQRDSAMYRCASSPSGRNEKLFFGSGTQLSVL.

The genes are TRBV29-1 and TRBJ2-5; 7 nucleotides line up with TRBD1. V shed 0 bases, J shed 1 base, and the junction held 2 bases outside the gene matches. Germline CDR1 reads SQVTM; CDR2 reads ANQGSEA. The CDR3 loop spans 14 amino acids. The CDR3 region is CSVEDGTAQETQYF. The CDR3 DNA reads as TGCAGCGTTGAAGACGGGACAGCCCAAGAGACCCAGTACTTC.

The chain links TRBV5-6 to TRBJ1-1; TRBD1 might be the D (5 bases). Germline loops: CDR1 SGHDT, CDR2 YYEEEE. The CDR3 contains 14 residues. Deletions cut 0 bases from V and 2 bases from J, with 8 bases between. CDR3 DNA sequence: TGTGCCAGCAGCTTGGGCGGACATAACACTGAAGCTTTCTTT. It translates to CASSLGGHNTEAFF.

CDR3 nucleotides: TGTGCCAGCAGCTTAAAGGATGGGAATGAAAAACTGTTTTTT. Amino acid sequence: CASSLKDGNEKLFF. V is TRBV7-9 and J is TRBJ1-4; D ambiguous. The CDR3 sequence is 14 residues long. Trimming cost V 2 bases and J 5 bases, with 9 bases left between them. Germline V gene lookup returns CDR1 SEHNR and CDR2 FQNEAQ (reference sequence).

The chain carries TRBV29-1 and TRBJ2-1; D assignment may be TRBD1 or TRBD2 (5 bases each). CDR1 is SQVTM and CDR2 is ANQGSEA in the germline V gene. V dropped 6 bases and J dropped 6 bases, with 15 bases sitting between them. This CDR3 contains 13 residues. CDR3 residues: CSVRPDGTNEQFF. The CDR3 DNA reads TGCAGCGTCAGGCCAGACGGGACCAATGAGCAGTTCTTC.

Comments on this clone: The same CDR3 is also encoded by other DNA sequences in this sample. The chain links TRBV7-9 to TRBJ2-7, with unresolved D. Looked up from germline, CDR1 is SEHNR and CDR2 is FQNEAQ (reference sequence). The CDR3 covers 12 residues. V was shortened by 1 base and J by 7 bases, with 8 bases between the two germline ends. CDR3 loop: CASSLGLGEQYF. The CDR3 region has the DNA TGTGCCAGCAGCTTAGGGCTCGGGGAGCAGTACTTC.

This chain connects TRBV27 to TRBJ2-7; D is perhaps TRBD1 (5 bases). Trimming cost V 5 bases and J 1 base, with 15 bases left between them. The CDR3 covers 15 residues. CDR1 MNHEY and CDR2 SMNVEV come from the germline V gene (reference sequence). CDR3 sequence reads: CASSGPRVGSYEQYF. DNA of the CDR3: TGTGCCAGCAGTGGTCCCAGGGTCGGTTCCTACGAGCAGTACTTC.

J is TRBJ2-1 and V is TRBV6-6; TRBD1 is a possible D gene (5 bases). The germline gives CDR1 MNHNY, CDR2 SVGAGI (reference sequence). This CDR3 has 14 amino acids. Trimming pared 0 bases from V and 7 bases from J, leaving 10 bases between. CDR3 bases: TGTGCCAGCAGTTACTCGGGCAGGGTAAATGAGCAGTTCTTC. Translated, it gives CASSYSGRVNEQFF.

As DNA, the CDR3 is TGTGCCAGCAGTGAGCATCGCGGCGGGAGGACAGATACGCAGTATTTT. Amino acid sequence: CASSEHRGGRTDTQYF. The chain carries TRBV2 and TRBJ2-3; the match to TRBD2 covers 8 bases. The CDR3 is 16 residues long. Germline lookup yields CDR1 SNHLY and CDR2 FYNNEI. The trim removed 3 bases at V and 3 bases at J, leaving 8 bases unmatched.

The J gene is TRBJ2-1, the V gene TRBV4-3; the match to TRBD2 covers 10 bases. The CDR3 loop spans 17 amino acids. V was clipped by 0 bases and J by 5 bases; unmatched bases: 7. Germline V gives CDR1 LGHNA, CDR2 YSLEER. This chain's CDR3 is CASSQDVQREGHNEQFF. The DNA for the CDR3 is TGCGCCAGCAGCCAAGATGTGCAGCGGGAGGGCCACAATGAGCAGTTCTTC.

The CDR3 nucleotides are TGTGCCATCAGTGAGCGGGGACACGGAGAGCAGTACTTC. Translating gives CAISERGHGEQYF. The rearrangement uses TRBV10-3 and TRBJ2-7; TRBD1 is a possible D gene (6 bases). The CDR3 sequence is 13 residues long. Germline V lookup: CDR1 ENHRY, CDR2 SYGVKD. Trimming took 2 bases from V and 7 from J, leaving 12 bases between them.